Listed below are T cell receptor beta chains from one sample, sequenced in a study of CD8+ T cells in alopecia areata. Data came from immunoSEQ multiplex PCR; TCRdb stores just in-frame clones and leaves some out. The table includes 140,000 to 150,000 clones, roughly 50% detected once. The sequencing here drew on CD8+ T cells sorted from blood, taken at week 4, from a patient treated with tofacitinib. The receptors were gathered from a human donor with alopecia areata. CDR3s include the opening cysteine and the closing phenylalanine or tryptophan. A D gene is named only where the DNA matches it firmly. Part of the rows lack a size; the others show once, few, many or a class for expanded clones.

TRBJ2-2 | 17 | TRBV19 | NA | NA | TGTGCCAGTAGTATAGATGGAGAGGGAACGAACACCGGGGAGCTGTTTTTT | CASSIDGEGTNTGELFF
TRBJ1-2 | 11 | TRBV6-5 | NA | NA | TGTGCCAGCACAGCGGGGTATGGCTACACCTTC | CASTAGYGYTF
TRBJ1-5 | 16 | TRBV27 | NA | NA | TGTGCCAGCAGTTTAAGCGGTGGTTTTCTGAAGCAGCCCCAGCATTTT | CASSLSGGFLKQPQHF
TRBJ2-1 | 16 | TRBV12-5 | TRBD2 | NA | TGTGCTAGTGGTTTGGTTACAGGACTAGTCAGTGGAGAGCAGTTCTTC | CASGLVTGLVSGEQFF
TRBJ1-1 | 15 | TRBV27 | TRBD1 | few | TGTGCCAGCAGTTTATCAGGGACAGGGAACACTGAAGCTTTCTTT | CASSLSGTGNTEAFF
TRBJ1-1 | 14 | TRBV15 | NA | NA | TGTGCCACCAGCAGGGAGGCGTCGGGCACTGAAGCTTTCTTT | CATSREASGTEAFF
TRBJ2-2 | 13 | TRBV12-5 | NA | NA | TGTGCTAGTGGTTTGGGCTCCACCGGGGAGCTGTTTTTT | CASGLGSTGELFF
TRBJ2-7 | 18 | TRBV7-9 | TRBD1 | NA | TGTGCCAGCAGCAACACCGCCGGAATGGACAGGGCGGCCTACGAGCAGTACTTC | CASSNTAGMDRAAYEQYF
TRBJ1-2 | 12 | TRBV19 | NA | NA | TGTGCCAGTAGTTACCAGTGGGATGGCTACACCTTC | CASSYQWDGYTF
TRBJ2-7 | 16 | TRBV5-6 | TRBD1 | NA | TGTGCCAGCAGCTTGGGGGACAGGGAAAGCCCCTACGAGCAGTACTTC | CASSLGDRESPYEQYF
TRBJ2-1 | 13 | TRBV2 | TRBD1 | NA | TGTGCCAGCAGGGAGACAGGGAACAATGAGCAGTTCTTC | CASRETGNNEQFF
TRBJ1-5 | 13 | TRBV30 | NA | NA | TGTGCCTGGAATGTCGATGTCAATCAGCCCCAGCATTTT | CAWNVDVNQPQHF
TRBJ2-1 | 13 | TRBV7-9 | NA | NA | TGTGCCAGCAGCTACCCCCTCTACAATGAGCAGTTCTTC | CASSYPLYNEQFF
TRBJ1-5 | 14 | TRBV6-5 | NA | few | TGTGCCAGCAGTTACGGGGGGCTAGGTTGGCCCCAGCATTTT | CASSYGGLGWPQHF
TRBJ2-2 | 14 | TRBV25-1 | NA | few | TGTGCCAGCAGTGAGCGAGGAAACACCGGGGAGCTGTTTTTT | CASSERGNTGELFF
TRBJ2-7 | 13 | TRBV2 | NA | once | TGTGCCAGTTCCGTAGGATGGGCCTACGAGCAGTACTTC | CASSVGWAYEQYF
TRBJ1-5 | 12 | TRBV9 | NA | NA | TGTGCCAGCAGCCGGGCGCTTTGGCCCCAGCATTTT | CASSRALWPQHF
TRBJ1-2 | 15 | TRBV30 | TRBD1 | few | TGTGCCTGGAGTGTGACTGGGACAGATCTCTATGGCTACACCTTC | CAWSVTGTDLYGYTF
TRBJ1-1 | 10 | TRBV25-1 | NA | few | TGTGCCAGCAGTGACACTGAAGCTTTCTTT | CASSDTEAFF
TRBJ1-3 | 14 | TRBV28 | NA | few | TGTGCCAGCAGTTTAAGGGGCCTGTCAAACACCATATATTTT | CASSLRGLSNTIYF
TRBJ2-7 | 11 | TRBV2 | NA | few | TGTGCCAGCAGTGATATGCGGGGTCAAGGATTC | CASSDMRGQGF
TRBJ2-2 | 13 | TRBV6-5 | NA | NA | TGTGCCAGCAGTTACAGCGGTCGCGGGGAGCTGTTTTTT | CASSYSGRGELFF
TRBJ1-2 | 14 | TRBV5-4 | NA | few | TGTGCCAGCAGCTTTATTGGGAGTAACTATGGCTACACCTTC | CASSFIGSNYGYTF
TRBJ1-1 | 12 | TRBV5-6 | NA | NA | TGTGCCAGCAGCCTTGGGGGGGCGTGGGCTTTCTTT | CASSLGGAWAFF
TRBJ2-3 | 14 | TRBV6-1 | TRBD1 | NA | TGTGCCAGCGCCAAGGGGGCCGGCACAGATACGCAGTATTTT | CASAKGAGTDTQYF
TRBJ2-1 | 13 | TRBV27 | NA | NA | TGTGCCAGCATGCAGGACTCCTACAATGAGCAGTTCTTC | CASMQDSYNEQFF
TRBJ1-2 | 16 | TRBV29-1 | NA | NA | TGCAGCGTTGAAGGAGTCCTCCGGGCAGGCGGTATGAGCTACACCTTC | CSVEGVLRAGGMSYTF
TRBJ2-7 | 14 | TRBV9 | NA | NA | TGTGCCAGCAGCGTAGGGGGTGGAACTCACGAGCAGTACTTC | CASSVGGGTHEQYF
TRBJ2-7 | 13 | TRBV7-6 | NA | NA | TGTGCCAGCAGCTATAGGGGGACCTACGAGCAGTACTTC | CASSYRGTYEQYF
TRBJ1-2 | 15 | TRBV11-2 | NA | NA | TGTGCCAGCAGCCCCACCCGGGGAGATAACTATGGCTACACCTTC | CASSPTRGDNYGYTF
TRBJ1-6 | 17 | TRBV5-1 | NA | few | TGCGCCAGCAGCGAGGGGCCGGTGAGCTCCTATAATTCACCCCTCCACTTT | CASSEGPVSSYNSPLHF
TRBJ1-4 | 13 | TRBV6-5 | TRBD1 | NA | TGTGCCAGCAGGACACAGGGGAATGAAAAACTGTTTTTT | CASRTQGNEKLFF
TRBJ2-7 | 12 | TRBV5-1 | NA | NA | TGCGCCAGCGCCGACGGTGCCTACGAGCAGTACTTC | CASADGAYEQYF
TRBJ2-7 | 12 | TRBV30 | NA | NA | TGTGCCTGGAGTGTTGGGGGTTACGAGCAGTACTTC | CAWSVGGYEQYF
TRBJ1-4 | 13 | TRBV30 | TRBD1 | NA | TGTGCCTCGCAGGGGGGAACTAATGAAAAACTGTTTTTT | CASQGGTNEKLFF
TRBJ2-1 | 13 | TRBV11-2 | NA | few | TGTGCCAGCAGACTCATACAGGGCTATGAGCAGTTCTTC | CASRLIQGYEQFF